The rows below give T cell receptor beta chains drawn from one sample of a study of blood T cell repertoires in COVID-19. Generated by immunoSEQ multiplex PCR, the TCRdb table keeps only in-frame clones and is missing some. The table has 140,000 to 150,000 clones, 86% seen once. The sample was PBMCs or T cells enriched from blood (not recorded which). The source is a man aged 45-65 years who had recovered from COVID-19. CDR3s include the opening cysteine and the closing phenylalanine or tryptophan. A D gene is named only where the DNA matches it firmly. Rows give clone size only sometimes, using once, few, many, or a class for an expanded clone.

abundance,j_gene,d_gene,len,v_gene,CDR3nt,CDR3aa
-,TRBJ1-1,-,12,TRBV5-4,TGTGCCAGCAGCTGGGACTACACTGAAGCTTTCTTT,CASSWDYTEAFF
-,TRBJ1-2,-,12,TRBV11-2,TGTGCCAGCAGCTTAGGCCCCGGTGGCTACACCTTC,CASSLGPGGYTF
-,TRBJ1-2,-,15,TRBV18,TGTGCCAGCTCACCACTGTACGAGGAGAACTATGGCTACACCTTC,CASSPLYEENYGYTF
-,TRBJ2-7,-,15,TRBV4-1,TGCGCCAGCAGCCAAGCCCGGGACATAACCTACGAGCAGTACTTC,CASSQARDITYEQYF
-,TRBJ1-2,-,14,TRBV6-5,TGTGCCAGCAGCCAGACTAATCAACCTTATGGCTACACCTTC,CASSQTNQPYGYTF
-,TRBJ2-6,-,14,TRBV19,TGTGCCAGTAGTTCTATTTCTGGGGCCAACGTCCTGACTTTC,CASSSISGANVLTF
once,TRBJ1-4,TRBD1,16,TRBV28,TGTGCCAGCAGTTTACCCCCGGACAGGGGATATGAAAAACTGTTTTTT,CASSLPPDRGYEKLFF
-,TRBJ1-5,-,15,TRBV19,TGTGCCAGTAGCCCGGACAGTCGGGCTAATCAGCCCCAGCATTTT,CASSPDSRANQPQHF
-,TRBJ2-4,TRBD1,19,TRBV4-3,TGCGCCAGCAGCCCTACTTTCAGTGGGACAGGGAGAGCCAAAAACATTCAGTACTTC,CASSPTFSGTGRAKNIQYF
-,TRBJ2-7,TRBD2,16,TRBV9,TGTGCCAGCAGCGTAGGGGCGGGAGGGAGCTCCTACGAGCAGTACTTC,CASSVGAGGSSYEQYF
-,TRBJ1-6,TRBD1,15,TRBV9,TGTGCCAGCAGCCCCTCCAGACAGGGGGGGCAACCCCTCCACTTT,CASSPSRQGGQPLHF
-,TRBJ1-2,TRBD1,14,TRBV2,TGTGCCAGCAGTTGGGACAGGGGAGAGAATGGCTACACCTTC,CASSWDRGENGYTF
-,TRBJ1-4,TRBD1,15,TRBV7-9,TGTGCCAGCAGCGGGACACAGGGGGCGGGGGAAAAACTGTTTTTT,CASSGTQGAGEKLFF
-,TRBJ1-2,-,16,TRBV18,TGTGCCAGCTCACTCTCTCACATCAATACCAACTATGGCTACACCTTC,CASSLSHINTNYGYTF
-,TRBJ1-1,-,15,TRBV2,TGTGCCAGCAGTGAAATGGGGGGGACATACACTGAAGCTTTCTTT,CASSEMGGTYTEAFF
-,TRBJ2-2,TRBD1,14,TRBV9,TGTGCCAGCAGCGCGCGACAGGGGAACGGGGAGCTGTTTTTT,CASSARQGNGELFF